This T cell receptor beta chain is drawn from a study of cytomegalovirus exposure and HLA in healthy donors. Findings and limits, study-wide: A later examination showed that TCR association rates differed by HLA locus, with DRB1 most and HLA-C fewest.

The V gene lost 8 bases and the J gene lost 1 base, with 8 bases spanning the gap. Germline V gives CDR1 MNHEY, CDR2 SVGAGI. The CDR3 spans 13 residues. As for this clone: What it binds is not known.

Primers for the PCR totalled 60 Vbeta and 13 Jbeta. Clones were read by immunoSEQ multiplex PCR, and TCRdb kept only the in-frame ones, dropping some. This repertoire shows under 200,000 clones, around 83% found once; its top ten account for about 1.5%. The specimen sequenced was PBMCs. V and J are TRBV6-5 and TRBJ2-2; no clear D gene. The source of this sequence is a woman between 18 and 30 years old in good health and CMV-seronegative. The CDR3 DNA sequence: TGTGCCAGCTTAAGCTGGAACACCGGGGAGCTGTTTTTT. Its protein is CASLSWNTGELFF.